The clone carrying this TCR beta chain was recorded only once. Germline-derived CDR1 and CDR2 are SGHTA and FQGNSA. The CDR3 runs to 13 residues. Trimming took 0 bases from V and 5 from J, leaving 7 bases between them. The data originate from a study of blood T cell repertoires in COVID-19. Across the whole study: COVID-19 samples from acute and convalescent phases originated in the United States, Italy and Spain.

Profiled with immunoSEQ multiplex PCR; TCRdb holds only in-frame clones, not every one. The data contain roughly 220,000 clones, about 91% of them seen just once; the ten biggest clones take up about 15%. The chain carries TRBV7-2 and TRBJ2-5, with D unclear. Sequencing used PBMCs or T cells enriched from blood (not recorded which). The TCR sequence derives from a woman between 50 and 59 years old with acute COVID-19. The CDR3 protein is CASSLAERETQYF. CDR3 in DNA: TGTGCCAGCAGCTTAGCGGAGAGGGAGACCCAGTACTTC.